This T cell receptor beta chain was found in a study of T cell responses to AZD1222 COVID-19 vaccine (TCRdb year 2021). In the study overall: Because spike-specific TCR depth and breadth did not differ between the two schedules, AZD1222 recipients who got a second dose at roughly 4 weeks were pooled with those who got a second dose at roughly 12 weeks. TCR sequencing covered fewer than 250 trial participants: about 210 given two doses of AZD1222 and about 26 given two doses of MenACWY control vaccine. Trial participants were enrolled by age into 18-55, 56-69 and 70-plus year subgroups, with about 150, 27 and 61 TCR-sequenced participants respectively. The full study reports these points: No day 14 peak-response samples were available, so repertoires were characterized only after the peak T cell response. CD4 TCRs associated with the vaccine covered the entire spike protein, and the dominant responses were in regions 160-218 and 743-854. Only six AZD1222 recipients were SARS-CoV-2 seropositive at baseline, limiting conclusions about previously exposed vaccinees. Most participants were white British and females outnumbered males, and the authors suggested that clonal diversity may have been underestimated. Reportedly, almost half of the unique spike-specific TCRs recognized epitopes lying outside the regions that are mutated in the B.1.351 and B.1.1.7 variants. In the small 56-69-year group, the increase in depth fell short of significance, most likely because of low power. After two AZD1222 doses, both the breadth and the depth of spike-specific TCRs were significantly higher than at day 0 and than in MenACWY recipients.

Concerning this clone: What this receptor recognizes is not known. No clone much larger than this one lies a single base away; base qualities are absent.

Read against the paper, the sample's time point label means: baseline before first vaccination. Samples from vaccinated people were obtained from the UK trials COV001 and COV002, which included a single-blind randomized controlled phase 2/3 trial of AZD1222 (ChAdOx1 nCoV-19) in healthy adults. For TCRbeta chain sequencing, PBMC samples were collected from trial participants at day 0 and at day 28 after the second dose. The CDR3 regions of human TCRbeta chains were analyzed by immunosequencing. The authors processed their data as follows. Repertoire TCRs were matched against a reference library of SARS-CoV-2-specific TCRs generated with the MIRA antigen-specificity platform. Breadth was defined as the fraction of unique TCRs that were SARS-CoV-2-associated, and depth was defined as the fraction of total T cells that were SARS-CoV-2-associated. Using the MIRA data, every spike-specific TCR was mapped to the spike region that the TCR reacted to and assigned to either a CD4 or a CD8 class. Log10-transformed breadth and depth values were compared by one-way ANOVA with Sidak's multiple comparisons tests. TCRdb's version of the immuneACCESS table is confined to in-frame rearrangements and falls short of the full clone set. An unresolved V gene accounts for under half of the shortfall where checked; the remainder is of unknown origin. The DNA was the basis for D and trimming; V, J and clone size are from that table. The sample data list about 140,000 clones, and over 85% of these were observed just once. The top ten constitute roughly 5% of the sample.

Trimming removed 3 bases from V and 2 bases from J, leaving 2 bases between the germline ends. From the cysteine up to the phenylalanine, the CDR3 has a length of 12 residues. CDR3 DNA only is kept here, 36 bases in frame from base 1. CDR1 and CDR2 are read off the germline V gene as WSHSY and SAAADI. The sample was peripheral blood, taken on day 0 of AZD1222 vaccination. This sequence was found in an adult in good health. The chain is assembled from TRBV10-2 and TRBJ1-3, with the D gene call left open. The DNA is TGCGCCAGCAGTGACACTGGAAACACCATATATTTT. Protein translation: CASSDTGNTIYF.